The clone carrying this T cell receptor beta chain was seen just once. Repertoires were generated with immunoSEQ multiplex PCR, while TCRdb's copy carries only in-frame clones and drops some. The top ten clones hold around 2.1% of a sample with around 140,000 clones, roughly three quarters of them seen once. This specimen belongs to a study of blood T cell repertoires in COVID-19. At the level of the study: Both acute and convalescent COVID-19 samples were obtained from the United States, Italy and Spain.

J gave up 4 bases and V 3 bases, and 6 bases lay outside the gene matches. The CDR3 covers 15 residues. The V gene's germline CDR1 is MNHNS and CDR2 SASEGT. The V and J genes are TRBV6-1 and TRBJ1-5, with 7 nucleotides matching TRBD1. The clonotype was recovered from a woman aged 55-69 years with acute or convalescent COVID-19. What was sequenced was peripheral blood. CDR3 DNA sequence: TGTGCCAGCAGTGACCCGACAGGGATTAATCAGCCCCAGCATTTT. Translation: CASSDPTGINQPQHF.